This T cell receptor (beta chain) was identified in a study of vaccination effects on CD4 cells after COVID-19. Study-level results: Small numbers of convalescent patients limited the study. It also lacked early post-infection timepoints. Late in the post-vaccination period, infection-induced and vaccine-induced clones underwent marked clonal contraction.

Worth noting for this clone: Antigen: not known.

Clones were read by immunoSEQ multiplex PCR, and TCRdb kept only the in-frame ones, dropping some. This sample carries some 68,000 clones, around 80% of them seen once, and the ten largest clones take about 12%. There are 13 residues in the CDR3. V was shortened by 7 bases and J by 5 bases, with 17 bases between the two germline ends. Looked up from germline, CDR1 is SQVTM and CDR2 is ANQGSEA. Antigen-specific CD4+ T cells expanded by the ViraFEST assay with viral peptide pools were then sequenced. A roughly ten-day culture period preceded the isolation of CD4+ T cells. Prior SARS-CoV-2 infection was absent in the vaccine recipients, as shown by negative nucleocapsid antibodies. For each well, two million PBMC were cultured with about 10 IU/ml IL-2 and 8.5 to 10 ug/ml peptides. Both day 3 and day 7 saw half the medium replaced with IL-2 medium.

The sequencing used CD4+ T cells from PBMCs cultured with SARS-CoV-2 spike peptides, collected before COVID-19 vaccination. The source is a human donor who received a COVID-19 vaccine. The V gene is TRBV29-1, the J gene TRBJ2-5, with D possibly being TRBD2 (7 bases). The CDR3 DNA follows: TGCAGCGGGGGGGGCCCGGGGAGGGAGACCCAGTACTTC. It yields the protein CSGGGPGRETQYF. Based on the CDR3 plus reference TRBV29-1 and TRBJ2-5, the full variable domain is SAVISQKPSRDICQRGTSLTIQCQVDSQVTMMFWYRQQPGQSLTLIATANQGSEATYESGFVIDKFPISRPNLTFSTLTVSNMSPEDSSIYLCSGGGPGRETQYFGPGTRLLVL.